The 2 T cell receptor beta chains in this list originate from one sample, sequenced in a study of shared clonotypes between healthy human individuals. Assay: immunoSEQ multiplex PCR; the TCRdb copy retains only in-frame clones and omits some. The table shows some 630,000 clones, with 72% occurring only once. Sequencing used memory CD4+ T cells sorted from blood. Subset noted: CD45RA-negative fraction. The receptor set was obtained from a woman aged 25-40 years in good health.

The genes are TRBV10-3 and TRBJ2-7, with D tentatively TRBD1 (6 bases). Trimming removed 4 bases at V and 1 base at J, with 17 bases between. CDR3 length: 16 amino acids. Germline assignment: CDR1 ENHRY and CDR2 SYGVKD. The CDR3 DNA follows: TGTGCCATCAGTGCCCAATCGACAGACAGGTCCTACGAGCAGTACTTC. Translated: CAISAQSTDRSYEQYF.

This chain links TRBV29-1 with TRBJ2-1; 10 bases align to TRBD1. Trimming at V came to 7 bases and at J to 8 bases, leaving 8 bases not matched to a gene. The CDR3 sequence is 13 residues long. In germline, CDR1 is SQVTM, CDR2 ANQGSEA. CDR3 amino acids: CSAGTGVQDEQFF. The CDR3 coding sequence is TGCAGCGCGGGGACAGGGGTTCAGGATGAGCAGTTCTTC.